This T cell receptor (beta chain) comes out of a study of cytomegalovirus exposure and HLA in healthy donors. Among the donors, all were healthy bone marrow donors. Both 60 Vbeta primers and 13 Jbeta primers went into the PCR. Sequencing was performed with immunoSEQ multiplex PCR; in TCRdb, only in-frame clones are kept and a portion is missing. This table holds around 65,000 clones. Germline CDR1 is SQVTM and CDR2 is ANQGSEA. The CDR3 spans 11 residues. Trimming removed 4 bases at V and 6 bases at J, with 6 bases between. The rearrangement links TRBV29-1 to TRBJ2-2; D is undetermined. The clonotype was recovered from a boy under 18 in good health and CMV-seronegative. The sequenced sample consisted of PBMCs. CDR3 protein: CSVAPSGELFF. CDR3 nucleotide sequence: TGCAGCGTTGCCCCTTCCGGGGAGCTGTTTTTT.